The 29 T cell receptor beta chains listed next were all sequenced from one sample in a study of cytomegalovirus exposure and HLA in healthy donors. A multiplex PCR was run with 60 Vbeta primers and 13 Jbeta primers. Profiled with immunoSEQ multiplex PCR; TCRdb holds only in-frame clones, not every one. The sample holds roughly 150,000 clones, roughly 84% seen once. Sequenced material: PBMCs. These receptors were collected from a young woman in good health and CMV-seronegative.

The chain couples TRBV2 to TRBJ2-5; D is possibly TRBD2 (6 bases). Germline V gene data show CDR1 as SNHLY and CDR2 as FYNNEI. This CDR3 comprises 13 residues. Trimming pared 6 bases from V and 7 bases from J, leaving 15 bases between. The CDR3 sequence is CASSLGPGATQYF. In DNA, the CDR3 is TGTGCCAGCAGCCTCGGACCGGGAGCGACCCAGTACTTC.

The chain couples TRBV28 to TRBJ1-2; 12 bases align to TRBD1. Germline lookup yields CDR1 MDHEN and CDR2 SYDVKM. Trimming took 4 bases from V and 12 from J; bases not matched to a gene: 12. This CDR3 has 15 residues. The CDR3 loop reads CASSSVLGDRGRHTF. CDR3 coding DNA: TGTGCCAGCAGTTCGGTGTTGGGGGACAGGGGGCGGCACACCTTC.

V is TRBV5-1 and J is TRBJ2-5; 10 bases match TRBD1. The DNA end favors TRBJ2-7, so the J call may be wrong. CDR3 length: 15 residues. Looked up from germline, CDR1 is SGHRS and CDR2 is YFSETQ. The CDR3 sequence: CASSTWTGGAYEQYF. The DNA for the CDR3 is TGCGCCAGCAGCACCTGGACAGGGGGAGCCTACGAGCAGTACTTC.

The rearrangement joins TRBV4-1 to TRBJ1-1; D may be TRBD1 (5 bases). The germline gives CDR1 MGHRA, CDR2 YSYEKL. The CDR3 totals 15 residues. Deletions cut 8 bases from V and 0 bases from J, with 16 bases between. The CDR3 nucleotides read TGCGCCAGCGACCTACAGCAGGGAATGAACACTGAAGCTTTCTTT. It translates to CASDLQQGMNTEAFF.

This chain joins TRBV6-1 and TRBJ2-5; TRBD2 matches at 8 bases. V trimming: 7 bases; J trimming: 4 bases; junction bases outside the gene matches: 11. The CDR3 has 15 amino acids. Germline lookup yields CDR1 MNHNS and CDR2 SASEGT. CDR3 protein: CASNQRERRGETQYF. The CDR3 DNA reads as TGTGCCAGCAACCAGCGGGAGCGTCGGGGAGAGACCCAGTACTTC.

J is TRBJ1-5 and V is TRBV30; tentatively, D is TRBD1 (5 bases). The CDR3 contains 13 residues. Germline CDR1 and CDR2: GTSNPN and SVGIG (reference sequence). Trimming pared 2 bases from V and 7 bases from J, leaving 12 bases between. CDR3 in DNA: TGTGCCTGGAGTATGCAGGGTAGGCAGCCCCAGCATTTT. Translated: CAWSMQGRQPQHF.

The CDR3 here is CASSLPLGGTTETQYF. The CDR3 DNA is TGTGCCAGCAGCTTACCCCTGGGGGGGACGACGGAGACCCAGTACTTC. The V call is TRBV7-2, the J call TRBJ2-5; 7 nucleotides line up with TRBD2. Per the germline V gene, CDR1 is SGHTA and CDR2 is FQGNSA. Trimming cost V 2 bases and J 5 bases; bases outside gene matches: 11. CDR3 length: 16 residues.

The chain combines TRBV2 with TRBJ1-5; possible D gene TRBD1, 6 bases. V was pared by 2 bases and J by 15 bases, with 20 bases between. The CDR3 is made up of 14 amino acids. The germline gives CDR1 SNHLY, CDR2 FYNNEI. The CDR3 reads CASSERGAPQSWHF. In DNA, the CDR3 is TGTGCCAGCAGTGAACGGGGGGCCCCCCAGTCCTGGCATTTT.

J is TRBJ2-5 and V is TRBV29-1; D is possibly TRBD1 (5 bases). V lost 1 base to trimming and J lost 4 bases, with 19 bases between them. Germline V gene sequence: CDR1 SQVTM, CDR2 ANQGSEA. The length of the CDR3 is 16 residues. CDR3 protein: CSVEGLSRGLGETQYF. For the CDR3, the DNA is TGCAGCGTTGAAGGGCTATCTAGGGGCCTGGGAGAGACCCAGTACTTC.

J is TRBJ2-5 and V is TRBV19, with D possibly being TRBD1 (6 bases). Germline V gives CDR1 LNHDA, CDR2 SQIVND (reference sequence). The V and J ends lost 7 bases and 5 bases respectively, with 11 bases between them. CDR3 size: 12 residues. The CDR3 protein is CASTDQGETQYF. The DNA for the CDR3 is TGTGCCAGTACCGATCAGGGGGAGACCCAGTACTTC.

The V call is TRBV27, the J call TRBJ2-5, with 9 bases aligning to TRBD2. The J call could be wrong; TRBJ2-7 is a better fit for the DNA end. Germline V gives CDR1 MNHEY, CDR2 SMNVEV (reference sequence). This CDR3 is 15 amino acids long. CDR3 residues: CASSLGSAGGYEQYF. In DNA, the CDR3 is TGTGCCAGCAGTTTAGGATCAGCGGGAGGATACGAGCAGTACTTC.

The chain has TRBV7-2 and TRBJ2-5, with D unresolved. Germline values: CDR1 SGHTA, CDR2 FQGNSA. The length of the CDR3 is 12 residues. Trimming removed 5 bases at V and 1 base at J, with 5 bases between. CDR3 DNA: TGTGCCAGCAGCCCCCGCCAAGAGACCCAGTACTTC. This translates into CASSPRQETQYF.

A few counts support this clone. The CDR3 region is CASSPTRTLPLGYTF. CDR3 DNA: TGTGCCAGCAGCCCGACCAGGACACTCCCGCTGGGCTACACCTTC. The chain uses TRBV5-8 and TRBJ1-2; possible D gene TRBD1, 5 bases. The germline gives CDR1 SGHTS, CDR2 YDEGEE. CDR3 size: 15 residues. V was shortened by 4 bases and J by 8 bases, with 21 bases between the two germline ends.

V usage is TRBV30 and J usage is TRBJ2-5, with a tentative D call TRBD2 (6 bases). Germline CDR1 reads GTSNPN; CDR2 reads SVGIG (reference sequence). CDR3 length: 12 amino acids. Trimming cost V 1 base and J 5 bases, with 8 bases left between them. CDR3 nucleotide sequence: TGTGCCTGGAGTGGCAGCGGGGAGACCCAGTACTTC. Protein sequence: CAWSGSGETQYF.

V gene TRBV7-9 combines with J gene TRBJ1-1, with D perhaps matching TRBD1 (5 bases). Germline lookup yields CDR1 SEHNR and CDR2 FQNEAQ (reference sequence). CDR3 length: 11 amino acids. The V end was cut by 5 bases, the J end by 8 bases, with 9 bases between. The CDR3 DNA sequence: TGTGCCAGCAGCCTGGGGCTCGAAGCTTTCTTT. It is translated as CASSLGLEAFF.

The V call is TRBV7-2, the J call TRBJ1-1, with 7 bases identical to TRBD1. CDR3 length: 14 amino acids. The germline V gene has CDR1 SGHTA and CDR2 FQGNSA. V shed 4 bases, J shed 8 bases, and the junction held 10 bases outside the gene matches. CDR3 region: CASSSFLQGVEAFF. The CDR3 DNA sequence: TGTGCCAGCAGCTCGTTCCTCCAGGGGGTCGAAGCTTTCTTT.

This chain uses TRBV28 with TRBJ2-1, with D hard to call. Germline V gives CDR1 MDHEN, CDR2 SYDVKM. V lost 3 bases to trimming and J lost 7 bases, with 7 bases between them. This CDR3 has 12 residues. CDR3 sequence: CASSFSENEQFF. Here the CDR3 DNA reads TGTGCCAGCAGTTTTTCGGAGAATGAGCAGTTCTTC.

The DNA of the CDR3 is TGTGCCAGTAGTATTGGTACGGGGTTCTCTGGAAACACCATATATTTT. Protein sequence: CASSIGTGFSGNTIYF. The V and J genes are TRBV19 and TRBJ1-3; no reliable D call. CDR3 length: 16 residues. Germline CDR1 is LNHDA and CDR2 is SQIVND (reference sequence). Trimming stripped 3 bases from V and 0 bases from J, with 12 bases between.

The chain combines TRBV4-2 with TRBJ2-7, with 8 positions matching TRBD1. CDR1 and CDR2 (germline): LGHNA, YNFKEQ. Trimming cost V 1 base and J 12 bases; bases outside gene matches: 8. The CDR3 consists of 13 residues. The CDR3 DNA reads as TGTGCCAGCAGCCAAGGGAGGGACAGGCCGCTGTACTTC. This translates into CASSQGRDRPLYF.

This clone has only one observation. This rearrangement joins TRBV18 to TRBJ1-5; no firm D call. V was clipped by 3 bases and J by 6 bases, with 15 bases between them. The CDR3 runs 15 residues. CDR1 is KGHSH, CDR2 LQKENI, per germline. The chain's CDR3 is CASSPSTVSGQPQHF. DNA of the CDR3: TGTGCCAGCTCACCTTCCACGGTATCCGGTCAGCCCCAGCATTTT.

This clone was recorded a few times. This rearrangement joins TRBV19 to TRBJ2-5; a possible D gene is TRBD2 (5 bases). The V end was cut by 5 bases, the J end by 5 bases, with 12 bases between. The CDR3 contains 13 residues. The germline CDR1 and CDR2 sequences are LNHDA and SQIVND (reference sequence). The chain's CDR3 is CASSRGFRETQYF. The DNA of the CDR3 is TGTGCCAGTAGTCGGGGATTCCGGGAGACCCAGTACTTC.

This chain joins TRBV7-9 and TRBJ1-2; TRBD1 agrees at 12 bases. The CDR3 length is 15 residues. The V segment lost 5 bases and the J segment 6 bases; nucleotides outside the gene matches: 7. CDR1 is SEHNR, CDR2 FQNEAQ, per germline (reference sequence). The CDR3 sequence: CASSPGTGGVDGYTF. The CDR3 DNA is TGTGCCAGCAGCCCCGGGACAGGGGGCGTCGATGGCTACACCTTC.

V and J are TRBV7-2 and TRBJ2-1, with 14 bases matching TRBD2. The V segment lost 5 bases and the J segment 7 bases; nucleotides outside the gene matches: 7. This CDR3 is built from 16 residues. Germline assignment: CDR1 SGHTA and CDR2 FQGNSA. The CDR3 here is CASSARLAGGQNEQFF. CDR3 DNA sequence: TGTGCCAGCAGCGCCCGACTAGCGGGGGGGCAAAATGAGCAGTTCTTC.

The chain employs TRBV29-1 and TRBJ2-1, with 7 bases lining up with TRBD1. CDR1 is SQVTM and CDR2 is ANQGSEA in the germline V gene. This CDR3 is built from 14 residues. V lost 6 bases and J lost 4; bases outside the gene matches: 9. The CDR3 coding sequence is TGCAGCGTGAGCCGGGACAGACGTTACAATGAGCAGTTCTTC. Translating gives CSVSRDRRYNEQFF.

This rearrangement joins TRBV10-1 to TRBJ2-2; the D is unclear. Looked up from germline, CDR1 is WNHNN and CDR2 is SYGVQD (reference sequence). Trimming removed 9 bases at V and 5 bases at J, with 13 bases between. CDR3 length equals 13 residues. The CDR3 protein is CASILYQTGELFF. Here the CDR3 DNA reads TGCGCCAGTATACTATACCAGACCGGGGAGCTGTTTTTT.

The chain combines TRBV28 with TRBJ2-7; perhaps TRBD1 as D (5 bases). Germline CDR1 MDHEN, CDR2 SYDVKM. The CDR3 contains 11 residues. Trimming removed 6 bases at V and 7 bases at J, with 10 bases between. Here the CDR3 DNA reads TGTGCCAGCAGGGGTAGGGGAGAGCAGTACTTC. Encoded protein: CASRGRGEQYF.

The chain has TRBV6-4 and TRBJ2-7; 11 bases line up with TRBD1. The ends lost 6 bases at V and 2 bases at J; junction bases unmatched: 6. The CDR3 has 15 residues. From germline, CDR1 is MRHNA and CDR2 SNTAGT. The CDR3 protein is CASRRTGGSTYEQYF. The CDR3 DNA is TGTGCCAGCAGAAGGACAGGGGGCTCTACCTACGAGCAGTACTTC.

The chain employs TRBV30 and TRBJ2-7, with D maybe TRBD1 (5 bases). CDR1 is GTSNPN, CDR2 SVGIG, per germline (reference sequence). The CDR3 consists of 12 residues. Trimming stripped 3 bases from V and 0 bases from J, with 6 bases between. The CDR3 spells CAWRDTSYEQYF. The CDR3 DNA reads TGTGCCTGGAGGGACACCTCCTACGAGCAGTACTTC.

The CDR3 bases are TGTGCCAGCAGCTTACCACGGGAAGGCCGGTGGCATTTT. Protein: CASSLPREGRWHF. The rearrangement links TRBV7-2 to TRBJ1-5; D unresolved. V was trimmed by 2 bases and J by 15 bases, leaving 17 bases between them. The CDR3 length is 13 residues. Germline-derived CDR1 and CDR2 are SGHTA and FQGNSA.